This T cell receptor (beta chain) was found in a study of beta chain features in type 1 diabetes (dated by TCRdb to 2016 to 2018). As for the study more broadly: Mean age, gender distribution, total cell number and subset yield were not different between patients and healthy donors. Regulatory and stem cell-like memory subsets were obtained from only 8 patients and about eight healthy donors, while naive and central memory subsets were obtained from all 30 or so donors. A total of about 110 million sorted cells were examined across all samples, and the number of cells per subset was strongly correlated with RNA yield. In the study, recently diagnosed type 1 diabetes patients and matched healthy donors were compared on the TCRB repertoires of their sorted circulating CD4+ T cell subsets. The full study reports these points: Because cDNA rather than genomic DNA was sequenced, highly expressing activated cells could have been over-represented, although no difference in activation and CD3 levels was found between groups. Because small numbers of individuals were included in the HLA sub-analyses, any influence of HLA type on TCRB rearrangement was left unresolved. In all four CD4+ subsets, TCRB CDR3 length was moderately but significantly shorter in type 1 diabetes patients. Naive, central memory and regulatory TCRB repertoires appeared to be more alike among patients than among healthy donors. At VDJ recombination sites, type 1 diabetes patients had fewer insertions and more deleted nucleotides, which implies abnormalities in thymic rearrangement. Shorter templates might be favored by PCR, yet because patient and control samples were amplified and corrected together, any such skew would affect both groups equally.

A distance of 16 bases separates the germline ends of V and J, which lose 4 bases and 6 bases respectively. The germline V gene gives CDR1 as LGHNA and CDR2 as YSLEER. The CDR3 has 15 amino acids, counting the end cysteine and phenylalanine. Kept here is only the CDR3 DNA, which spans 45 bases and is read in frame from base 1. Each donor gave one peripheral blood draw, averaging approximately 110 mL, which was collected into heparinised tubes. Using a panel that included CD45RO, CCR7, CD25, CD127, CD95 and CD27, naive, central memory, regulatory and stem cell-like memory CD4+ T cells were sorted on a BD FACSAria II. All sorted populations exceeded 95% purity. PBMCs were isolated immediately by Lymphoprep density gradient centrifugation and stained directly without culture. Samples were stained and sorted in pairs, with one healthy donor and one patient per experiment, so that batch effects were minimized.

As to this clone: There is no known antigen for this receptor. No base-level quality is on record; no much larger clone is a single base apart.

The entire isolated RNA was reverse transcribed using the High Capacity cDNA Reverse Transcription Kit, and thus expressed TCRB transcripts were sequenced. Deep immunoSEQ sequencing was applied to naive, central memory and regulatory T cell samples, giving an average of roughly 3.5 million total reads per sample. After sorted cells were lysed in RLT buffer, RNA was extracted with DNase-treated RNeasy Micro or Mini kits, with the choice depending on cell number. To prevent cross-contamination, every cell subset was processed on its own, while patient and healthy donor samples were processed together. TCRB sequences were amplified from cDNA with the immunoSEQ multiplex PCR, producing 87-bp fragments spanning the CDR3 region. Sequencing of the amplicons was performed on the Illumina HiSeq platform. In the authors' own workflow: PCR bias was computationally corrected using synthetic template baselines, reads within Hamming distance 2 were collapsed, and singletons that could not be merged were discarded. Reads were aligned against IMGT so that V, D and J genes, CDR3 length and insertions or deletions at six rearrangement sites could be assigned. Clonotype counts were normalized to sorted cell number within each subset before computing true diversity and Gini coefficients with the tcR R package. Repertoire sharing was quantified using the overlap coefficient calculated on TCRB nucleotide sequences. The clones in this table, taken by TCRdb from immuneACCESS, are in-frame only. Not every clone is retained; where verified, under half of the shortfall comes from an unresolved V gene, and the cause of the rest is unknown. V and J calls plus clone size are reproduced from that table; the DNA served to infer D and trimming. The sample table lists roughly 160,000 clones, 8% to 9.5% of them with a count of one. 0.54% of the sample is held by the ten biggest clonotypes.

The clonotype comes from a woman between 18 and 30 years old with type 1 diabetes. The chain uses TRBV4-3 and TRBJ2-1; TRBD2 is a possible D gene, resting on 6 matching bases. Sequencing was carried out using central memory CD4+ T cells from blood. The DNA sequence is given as TGCGCCAGCAGCCCATTGACTAGTGGACTCAATGAGCAGTTCTTC. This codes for CASSPLTSGLNEQFF.